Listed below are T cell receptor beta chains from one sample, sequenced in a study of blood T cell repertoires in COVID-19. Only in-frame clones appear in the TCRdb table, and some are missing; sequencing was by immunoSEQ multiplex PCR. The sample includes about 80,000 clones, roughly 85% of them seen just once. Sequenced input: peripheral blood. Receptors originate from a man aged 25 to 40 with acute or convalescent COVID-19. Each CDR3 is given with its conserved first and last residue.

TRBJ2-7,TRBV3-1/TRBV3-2,CASSRGGEQYF
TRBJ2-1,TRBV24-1,CATSGTGGLAGYNEQFF
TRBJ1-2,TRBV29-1,CSADLGHTGYTF
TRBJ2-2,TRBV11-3,CASSSGAGELFF
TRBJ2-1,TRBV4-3,CASSQEPRASYNEQFF
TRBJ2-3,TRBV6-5,CASSYSGVDTDTQYF
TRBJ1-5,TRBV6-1,CASSETLAGRDQPQHF
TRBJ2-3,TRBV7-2,CASSLGTSSHTQYF
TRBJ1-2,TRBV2,CASKPRQGNYGYTF
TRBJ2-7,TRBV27,CASRPLWTEPEQYF
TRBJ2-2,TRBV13,CASSLLLAGELFF
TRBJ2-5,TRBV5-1,CASSLVLAGKETQYF
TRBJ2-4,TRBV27,CASSTLGRKNIQYF
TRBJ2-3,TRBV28,CASLASGGSTDTQYF
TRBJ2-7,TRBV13,CASSYGTSGSYDEQYF
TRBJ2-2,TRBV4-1,CASSNPEWSAGELFF
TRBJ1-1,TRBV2,CASSREATEAFF
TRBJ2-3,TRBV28,CASSLLAGGTDTQYF
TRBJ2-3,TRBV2,CASSEETDSSTDTQYF
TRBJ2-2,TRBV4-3,CASSQDRVYTGELFF
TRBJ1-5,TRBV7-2,CASSQDRVANQPQHF
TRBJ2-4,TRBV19,CASGDVAKNIQYF
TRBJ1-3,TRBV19,CASRVQEEYFGNTIYF
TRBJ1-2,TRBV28,CASTFTGTGGPTYGYTF
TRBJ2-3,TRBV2,CASSESGLAGGIDTQYF
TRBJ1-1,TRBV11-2,CASSRTGVEAFF
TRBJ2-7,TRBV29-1,CSVTVSYEQYF
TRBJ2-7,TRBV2,CASSEQGEGYEQYF